These T cell receptor beta chains were read from a single sample in a study of cytomegalovirus exposure and HLA in healthy donors. Using immunoSEQ multiplex PCR, the repertoire was profiled, and TCRdb retains in-frame clones only, with some absent. The sample holds 150,000 to 250,000 clones; around 79% are singletons and the top ten take 3.5% to 5%. The sample was PBMCs. These receptors were obtained from a woman younger than 45 in good health and CMV-seropositive. CDR3s include the opening cysteine and the closing phenylalanine or tryptophan. Each record gives: V gene, J gene, CDR3 protein.

v_call: TRBV5-1
j_call: TRBJ1-3
cdr3_aa: CASSLGWDRSLSGNTIYF

v_call: TRBV18
j_call: TRBJ2-5
cdr3_aa: CASSPPAGGQETQYF

v_call: TRBV25-1
j_call: TRBJ2-1
cdr3_aa: CASSELVNNYNEQFF

v_call: TRBV6-5
j_call: TRBJ2-3
cdr3_aa: CASSYPSGQRTDTQYF

v_call: TRBV15
j_call: TRBJ2-7
cdr3_aa: CATSTRLASSEQYF

v_call: TRBV18
j_call: TRBJ2-5
cdr3_aa: CASSLPGTGVSKTQYF

v_call: TRBV6-5
j_call: TRBJ1-1
cdr3_aa: CASSYDRGAEAFF

v_call: TRBV2
j_call: TRBJ2-7
cdr3_aa: CASSVAGQGDYEQYF

v_call: TRBV7-8
j_call: TRBJ2-2
cdr3_aa: CDSSLADRAEASTNTGELFF

v_call: TRBV4-3
j_call: TRBJ1-2
cdr3_aa: CASSQDRGTYGYTF

v_call: TRBV4-1
j_call: TRBJ2-7
cdr3_aa: CASSQTPLRQGPYEQYF

v_call: TRBV19
j_call: TRBJ2-3
cdr3_aa: CASRSGLATDTQYF

v_call: TRBV18
j_call: TRBJ1-3
cdr3_aa: CASSPLGNTIYF

v_call: TRBV4-2
j_call: TRBJ2-2
cdr3_aa: CASSQDVEAAGELFF

v_call: TRBV5-6
j_call: TRBJ2-3
cdr3_aa: CASSPGFGTDTQYF

v_call: TRBV10-3
j_call: TRBJ1-1
cdr3_aa: CAISEWDRGDMGTEAFF

v_call: TRBV23-1
j_call: TRBJ1-4
cdr3_aa: CASSQFWPSDNEKLFF

v_call: TRBV27
j_call: TRBJ1-2
cdr3_aa: CASTATGRGYTF

v_call: TRBV4-1
j_call: TRBJ1-2
cdr3_aa: CASSQVGGRNYGYTF

v_call: TRBV5-6
j_call: TRBJ1-5
cdr3_aa: CASSRNRRTEFNQPQHF

v_call: TRBV6-1
j_call: TRBJ2-1
cdr3_aa: CASSAIGLNEQFF

v_call: TRBV18
j_call: TRBJ1-6
cdr3_aa: CASSQADQGGNNSPLHF

v_call: TRBV4-3
j_call: TRBJ2-5
cdr3_aa: CASSQGHEETQYF

v_call: TRBV4-2
j_call: TRBJ2-5
cdr3_aa: CASSQVVEAGGRKTQYF

v_call: TRBV4-2
j_call: TRBJ1-1
cdr3_aa: CASSQAGHGEAFF

v_call: TRBV10-3
j_call: TRBJ1-6
cdr3_aa: CAIRSGTGGSPLHF

v_call: TRBV5-1
j_call: TRBJ1-4
cdr3_aa: CASRDLDDRGWEKLFF

v_call: TRBV19
j_call: TRBJ1-1
cdr3_aa: CASSPNRGLDTEAFF

v_call: TRBV5-6
j_call: TRBJ2-4
cdr3_aa: CASSLQTAIAKNIQYF

v_call: TRBV5-1
j_call: TRBJ1-1
cdr3_aa: CASSGPNRVMNTEAFF

v_call: TRBV29-1
j_call: TRBJ2-5
cdr3_aa: CSGSEETQYF

v_call: TRBV10-3
j_call: TRBJ1-5
cdr3_aa: CAISERDVDRPQHF

v_call: TRBV27
j_call: TRBJ2-5
cdr3_aa: CASSLTGETQYF

v_call: TRBV7-2
j_call: TRBJ2-3
cdr3_aa: CASSLRVGTASTDTQYF

v_call: TRBV9
j_call: TRBJ2-7
cdr3_aa: CASSARLAGHEQYF

v_call: TRBV5-8
j_call: TRBJ1-2
cdr3_aa: CASSPMVRGTYGYTF

v_call: TRBV4-1
j_call: TRBJ2-2
cdr3_aa: CASSTGTGGTGELFF

v_call: TRBV4-1
j_call: TRBJ1-5
cdr3_aa: CASSQSDLGQPQHF

v_call: TRBV7-9
j_call: TRBJ2-2
cdr3_aa: CASSWGTATGELFF

v_call: TRBV7-2
j_call: TRBJ1-2
cdr3_aa: CASSIVGVSNYGYTF

v_call: TRBV7-9
j_call: TRBJ2-5
cdr3_aa: CASSQTNKGPHGKRTQYF

v_call: TRBV27
j_call: TRBJ1-5
cdr3_aa: CASSKGPRGTGGLINQPQHF

v_call: TRBV4-1
j_call: TRBJ1-2
cdr3_aa: CASSQGQGDHNGYTF

v_call: TRBV5-1
j_call: TRBJ2-7
cdr3_aa: CASSPWTGYYEQYF

v_call: TRBV27
j_call: TRBJ2-1
cdr3_aa: CASSFSGGPTNEQFF

v_call: TRBV5-4
j_call: TRBJ1-1
cdr3_aa: CASSRGQMNTEAFF

v_call: TRBV10-2
j_call: TRBJ2-7
cdr3_aa: CASGGQGAIEQYF

v_call: TRBV5-4
j_call: TRBJ1-5
cdr3_aa: CASSLGGKVDQPQHF

v_call: TRBV29-1
j_call: TRBJ2-1
cdr3_aa: CSVEGGRAYNEQFF

v_call: TRBV4-3
j_call: TRBJ2-3
cdr3_aa: CASSQDSGLDTQYF

v_call: TRBV6-5
j_call: TRBJ2-7
cdr3_aa: CASSRGQPSSYEQYF

v_call: TRBV6-1
j_call: TRBJ2-1
cdr3_aa: CASLGGGGNRYEQFF

v_call: TRBV5-1
j_call: TRBJ2-7
cdr3_aa: CASSWTSGTYYEQYF

v_call: TRBV6-6
j_call: TRBJ2-5
cdr3_aa: CASREDRVQETQYF

v_call: TRBV19
j_call: TRBJ1-6
cdr3_aa: CASRTGTGSSPLHF

v_call: TRBV7-9
j_call: TRBJ1-5
cdr3_aa: CASSSGQGAYQPQHF

v_call: TRBV29-1
j_call: TRBJ2-7
cdr3_aa: CSVDQGAYEQYF